Given below is one T cell receptor (beta chain) in context. The target antigen is unknown. The data are from a study of T cell repertoires in cytomegalovirus infection. Findings and limits, study-wide: HLA-C-restricted CMV clonotypes gave the most frequent clonotype in two of eight donors.

TCRdb reanalysed the reads using MiXCR and keeps one entry per CDR3 protein. The table includes approximately 34,000 distinct CDR3 sequences, approximately 52% detected once. This CDR3 is built from 14 residues. Germline-derived CDR1 and CDR2 are MNHEY and SMNVEV (reference sequence). The ends lost 2 bases at V and 5 bases at J; junction bases unmatched: 0. The starting material was CD8+ T cells from cultured PBMCs, obtained from culture after CMV antigen stimulation. The clonotype comes from a human donor in good health (CMV status not recorded). Some clones in this sample may be carry-over from other donors' samples. The chain employs TRBV27 and TRBJ1-4; the match to TRBD1 covers 9 bases. CDR3 DNA sequence: TGTGCCAGCAGTTTAGGGACAGGGAATGAAAAACTGTTTTTT. It is translated as CASSLGTGNEKLFF.